The present entry profiles one T cell receptor (beta chain) with its context. Its antigen is still unknown. Base qualities are missing; no much larger clone stands one base away. This sample is drawn from a study of blood T cell repertoires in COVID-19 (TCRdb year 2020). For the study in its entirety: Collaborator samples came from the United States, Italy and Spain and covered acute and convalescent phases of COVID-19. A freely available public database, intended as a resource for researchers studying the immune response to SARS-CoV-2, is where the repertoires were released. The prospective study material was composed of cDNA or gDNA derived from T cells, B-cell-depleted T cells, or PBMCs. Subjects who had been exposed to COVID-19, were actively infected with it, or had recovered from it provided the deeply sampled blood TCRbeta repertoires that made up the dataset. The samples were drawn from the first 160 participants of the ongoing ImmuneRACE study and from roughly 1,300 subjects provided by 6 global collaborators. Where HLA class I and class II types were available, the types were taken from metadata supplied by the sample provider, not from assay-based typing. Nearly every sample came with metadata listing a de-identified subject ID, COVID-19 status, age in years and sex. Summary of the overall study and its limitations: The quantity of clinical and demographic metadata differed by source and by participant and was supplied without curation.

In Seattle, one collaborating source enrolled patients while the infection was active and tracked those patients longitudinally over the course of disease. Each collaborating institution followed its own protocols to collect whole blood in K2EDTA tubes. For TCRbeta analysis, collaborator samples were shipped as frozen whole blood, as isolated PBMCs, or as DNA extracted from either sample type. TCRbeta CDR3 regions were amplified from genomic DNA using the immunoSEQ Assay, a bias-controlled multiplex PCR. As for the original processing: Nucleated cell counts per sample were estimated from amplification of reference gene primers within the assay. To quantify the absolute abundance of each unique TCRbeta CDR3 rearrangement, sequence reads were collapsed and filtered. For each sample, productive Simpson clonality was calculated as the square root of Simpson's diversity index over productive rearrangements. Drawn from immuneACCESS, this table holds only the in-frame rearrangements with V and J called that TCRdb kept. Clones are partly lost; checked studies trace under half to an unresolved V gene and leave the rest unexplained. D and trimming were read from the DNA, whereas the V and J calls and clone size are those reported in that table. The sample has 540,000 or so clones on record, 85% to 90% of them singletons. The ten largest clones add up to under 8.5% of the sample.

The CDR1 and CDR2 encoded by the germline V gene (reference sequence) are GTSNPN and SVGIG. There are 12 amino acids in the CDR3, from cysteine to phenylalanine inclusive. The CDR3 DNA has 36 bases and is translated from base 1. Between the V and J ends, shortened by 4 bases and 7 bases respectively, the junction contains 13 bases. The source of this sequence is a woman aged 50 to 65 with COVID-19, enrolled during active disease. Sequencing used peripheral blood. The chain employs TRBV30 and TRBJ1-2; perhaps TRBD1 is the D gene, with 6 bases matching. CDR3 protein: CAWMSGGSGYTF. Read as DNA, the sequence is TGTGCCTGGATGTCGGGGGGCTCTGGCTACACCTTC.